These T cell receptor beta chains were read from a single sample in a study of human T cells and chemical hapten exposure. A single record per CDR3 protein comes from TCRdb applying MiXCR to the RACE reads. Of tens of thousands of distinct CDR3 sequences listed, around a third were seen once; the top ten hold 7.5% to 10%. The source material was whole blood, sampled in connection with sensitization to the hapten diphenylcyclopropenone (DPC). All receptors come from a man in his forties with alopecia areata. Some clones in this sample may be carry-over from other donors' samples. Each CDR3 is given with its conserved first and last residue. The D gene is left open where the match is weak. Clone size is shown for a subset of rows, as once, few, many or a class of expanded clone.

J gene,clone size,D gene,V gene,CDR3 DNA,CDR3 protein
TRBJ1-2,-,-,TRBV6-5,TGTGCCAGCAGCCGGGGCCTTAACTATGGCTACACCTTC,CASSRGLNYGYTF
TRBJ2-4,few,TRBD2,TRBV6-5,TGTGCCAGCAGTTACGCCGGGACTAGCGGGAACATTCAGTACTTC,CASSYAGTSGNIQYF
TRBJ1-1,many,-,TRBV12-3/TRBV12-4,TGTGCCAGCAGTTTAGGAGACACTGAAGCTTTCTTT,CASSLGDTEAFF
TRBJ1-1,-,-,TRBV28,TGTGCCAGCAGCCCCCGGTTTGAGGAGGGATCCACTGAAGCTTTCTTT,CASSPRFEEGSTEAFF
TRBJ1-5,-,-,TRBV12-3/TRBV12-4,TGTGCCAGCAGTTTGAAGTGGGATCAGCCCCAGCATTTT,CASSLKWDQPQHF
TRBJ2-1,-,-,TRBV20-1,TGCAGTGCTAGTACAGGGAGTCAGGCCAACAATGAGCAGTTCTTC,CSASTGSQANNEQFF
TRBJ1-5,-,TRBD1,TRBV7-9,TGTGCCAGCAGCTCCTCAGGGGGCAAATATAGCAATCAGCCCCAGCATTTT,CASSSSGGKYSNQPQHF
TRBJ2-2,-,-,TRBV6-5,TGTGCCAGCAGTAGCAGGAGGACCGGGGAGCTGTTTTTT,CASSSRRTGELFF
TRBJ1-1,few,-,TRBV7-9,TGTGCCAGCAGCTCGAGGGGTCCTGAAGCTTTCTTT,CASSSRGPEAFF
TRBJ2-1,-,-,TRBV24-1,TGTGCCACCCAGGGACAGGCCGTGCTAGCGGGATCCCACAATGAGCAGTTCTTC,CATQGQAVLAGSHNEQFF
TRBJ1-1,-,-,TRBV7-9,TGTGCCAGCAGCCGAGAGGCAAACACTGAAGCTTTCTTT,CASSREANTEAFF
TRBJ1-1,-,-,TRBV5-1,TGCGCCAGCAGATCTTTCGTCGGCGCCACTGAAGCTTTCTTT,CASRSFVGATEAFF
TRBJ2-1,-,-,TRBV27,TGTGCCAGCAGTTTGACTGGTCGTTTGTCCTACAATGAGCAGTTCTTC,CASSLTGRLSYNEQFF
TRBJ2-3,few,-,TRBV28,TGTGCCAGCACCCTGTGGGGGGGCACCGGACAGCAGTATTTT,CASTLWGGTGQQYF
TRBJ2-3,-,-,TRBV5-6,TGTGCCAGCAGCTTGGTTGGGGCGGAGGAGGATACGCAGTATTTT,CASSLVGAEEDTQYF
TRBJ2-5,-,-,TRBV5-1,TGCGCCAGCAGCCCCGACAGGCCGCGGGAGACCCAGTACTTC,CASSPDRPRETQYF
TRBJ2-6,few,TRBD1,TRBV5-1,TGCGCCAGCAGCTCGAGACAGGGGGCAGCTGGGGCCAACGTCCTGACTTTC,CASSSRQGAAGANVLTF
TRBJ1-1,-,TRBD1,TRBV5-1,TGCGCCAGCAGCCCATGGACAGGGGCGGGCACTGAAGCTTTCTTT,CASSPWTGAGTEAFF
TRBJ2-3,-,-,TRBV20-1,TGCAGTGCTGGACGCAGCGCCAGCACAGATACGCAGTATTTT,CSAGRSASTDTQYF
TRBJ1-2,few,-,TRBV12-3/TRBV12-4,TGTGCCAGCAGTGAGGGGTTAAATGGCTACACCTTC,CASSEGLNGYTF
TRBJ2-7,few,-,TRBV27,TGTGCCAGCAGTTTAGGTCAGTACTACGAGCAGTACTTC,CASSLGQYYEQYF
TRBJ2-3,-,-,TRBV29-1,TGCAGCGTTGAAGGCCACGGTACAGATACGCAGTATTTT,CSVEGHGTDTQYF
TRBJ2-7,-,TRBD1,TRBV29-1,TGCAGCGGCCGGACAGGGGGGTTCGGCGAGCAGTACTTC,CSGRTGGFGEQYF
TRBJ1-1,-,-,TRBV11-1,TGTGCCAGCAGCTTAAGGCTGGGTCCGAACACTGAAGCTTTCTTT,CASSLRLGPNTEAFF
TRBJ2-7,-,TRBD2,TRBV7-9,TGTGCCAGCAGCTTATCGGAGAGCGGGAGGGCCGCCGAGCAGTACTTC,CASSLSESGRAAEQYF
TRBJ2-1,-,-,TRBV15,TGTGCCACCAGCAGGGATAGCGGCTCCTACAATGAGCAGTTCTTC,CATSRDSGSYNEQFF
TRBJ2-7,-,TRBD1,TRBV20-1,TGCAGTGCTAGAGGTCAACAGGGGACCGGAAGATACGAGCAGTACTTC,CSARGQQGTGRYEQYF